The 28 T cell receptor beta chains given below trace back to one sample, sequenced in a study of blood T cell repertoires in COVID-19. TCRdb's table, derived via immunoSEQ multiplex PCR, lists solely in-frame clones and lacks some. The data show under 100,000 clones, with around 87% seen just once and approximately 17% held by the top ten. Sequencing was carried out using peripheral blood. These receptors were collected from a human donor in a cohort sampled during active COVID-19.

The chain combines TRBV3-1 (or the pseudogene TRBV3-2) with TRBJ1-4, with 7 bases lining up with TRBD1. With 4 bases clipped from V and 7 bases from J, the junction kept 12 bases outside the gene matches. Germline V gives CDR1 LGHDT, CDR2 YNNKEL (reference sequence). The CDR3 consists of 16 residues. The CDR3, as DNA: TGTGCCAGCAGCCTACCGGGACAGACGGGCGCTGAAAAACTGTTTTTT. This gives the protein CASSLPGQTGAEKLFF.

The table lists this clone with a few counts. The rearrangement links TRBV7-2 to TRBJ2-5; D might be TRBD2 (5 bases). CDR1 is SGHTA, CDR2 FQGNSA, per germline. This CDR3 is 14 amino acids long. The V end lost 6 bases, the J end lost 5 bases, and 16 bases lay between the germline ends. The CDR3 DNA is TGTGCCAGCAGTTTTACTAGTCGCCAGGAGACCCAGTACTTC. As protein: CASSFTSRQETQYF.

The J gene is TRBJ2-1, the V gene TRBV4-1; 8 nucleotides agree with TRBD2. Per germline, CDR1 MGHRA and CDR2 YSYEKL. Germline trimming cut 4 bases from V and 4 bases from J; bases unmatched to any gene: 9. The CDR3 has 16 residues. CDR3 amino acids: CASSPTSRGAYNEQFF. CDR3 DNA: TGCGCCAGCAGCCCGACGTCGCGGGGGGCATACAATGAGCAGTTCTTC.

The CDR3: CASSLEEKFF. CDR3 bases: TGTGCCAGCAGCTTAGAAGAGAAGTTCTTC. V gene TRBV7-9 combines with J gene TRBJ2-1; no clear D gene. Between the trimmed V and J ends, which lost 1 base and 14 bases, there was a span of 6 bases. The germline V gene has CDR1 SEHNR and CDR2 FQNEAQ (reference sequence). The CDR3 runs to 10 residues.

Comment on this clone: One end of the junction is discordant with germline, which a read error may explain. The chain uses TRBV11-3 and TRBJ2-5, with 10 nucleotides matching TRBD1. This CDR3 spans 15 amino acids. Germline V gene lookup returns CDR1 SGHNT and CDR2 YENEEA. Here the CDR3 reads CASTLGTGDQETQYF. The CDR3 nucleotides are TGTGCCAGCACCTTAGGGACAGGGGATCAAGAGACCCAGTACTTC.

CDR3 amino acids: CAWSVSGGDGYTF. The CDR3 nucleotides are TGTGCCTGGAGTGTATCGGGGGGGGATGGCTACACCTTC. The gene calls are TRBV30 and TRBJ1-2; the D gene is possibly TRBD1 (5 bases). The CDR3 consists of 13 residues. V lost 0 bases and J 6 bases, leaving 11 bases between the germline ends. Germline V gene lookup returns CDR1 GTSNPN and CDR2 SVGIG (reference sequence). The complete variable domain, with remaining parts taken from reference TRBV30 and TRBJ1-2, reads SQTIHQWPATLVQPVGSPLSLECTVEGTSNPNLYWYRQAAGRGLQLLFYSVGIGQISSEVPQNLSASRPQDRQFILSSKKLLLSDSGFYLCAWSVSGGDGYTFGSGTRLTVV.

The chain carries TRBV5-6 and TRBJ1-2; maybe TRBD1 (6 bases). The CDR3 spans 15 residues. CDR1 and CDR2 from the germline V gene are SGHDT and YYEEEE. With 0 bases removed from V and 1 base from J, the gap between germline ends came to 10 bases. CDR3 bases: TGTGCCAGCAGCTTGGCCGGGACACTTAACTATGGCTACACCTTC. Encoded protein: CASSLAGTLNYGYTF.

This clone came up once. The chain recombines TRBV28 with TRBJ1-2, with no clear D. V shed 2 bases and J shed 3 bases, with 10 bases lying between them. Germline V gene lookup returns CDR1 MDHEN and CDR2 SYDVKM. The CDR3 contains 14 residues. This chain's CDR3 is CASSLLGVDYGYTF. DNA of the CDR3: TGTGCCAGCAGTTTACTCGGGGTGGACTATGGCTACACCTTC.

This CDR3 is CATSGRGDSTDTQYF. DNA of the CDR3: TGTGCCACCAGTGGCCGGGGGGATAGCACAGATACGCAGTATTTT. V usage is TRBV24-1 and J usage is TRBJ2-3; 7 bases line up with TRBD2. J lost 0 bases, V lost 5 bases, and 4 bases had no gene match. Germline V gene sequence: CDR1 KGHDR, CDR2 SFDVKD. The CDR3 spans 15 residues.

V and J are TRBV19 and TRBJ1-1; 11 nucleotides align to TRBD1. CDR1 is LNHDA, CDR2 SQIVND, per germline (reference sequence). This CDR3 is built from 15 residues. The junction had 5 bases not matched to a gene; V was cut back by 5 bases and J by 3 bases. The DNA of the CDR3 is TGTGCCAGTAGTGGACGGACAGGGGGCCACACTGAAGCTTTCTTT. This translates into CASSGRTGGHTEAFF.

The CDR3 loop reads CASSGTGTSGGMADTQYF. The CDR3 nucleotides are TGTGCCAGCAGTGGCACCGGGACTAGCGGGGGGATGGCAGATACGCAGTATTTT. This rearrangement joins TRBV2 to TRBJ2-3; 15 nucleotides align to TRBD2. The J segment lost 4 bases and the V segment lost 4 bases, leaving 9 bases of the junction unmatched. The CDR3 sequence is 18 residues long. Germline values: CDR1 SNHLY, CDR2 FYNNEI.

The rearrangement uses TRBV6-5 and TRBJ2-7, with D perhaps matching TRBD2 (5 bases). This CDR3 comprises 13 residues. Deletions cut 6 bases from V and 6 bases from J, with 15 bases between. Germline V gives CDR1 MNHEY, CDR2 SVGAGI. CDR3: CASSPPLSAEQYF. CDR3 coding DNA: TGTGCCAGCAGCCCCCCCCTTAGCGCCGAGCAGTACTTC.

This clone was counted once. The chain's CDR3 is CASSPRQGWQETQYF. CDR3 nucleotides: TGTGCCAGCAGCCCTCGTCAGGGGTGGCAAGAGACCCAGTACTTC. The chain uses TRBV28 and TRBJ2-5; tentatively, D is TRBD1 (6 bases). The CDR3 is 15 amino acids. Germline-derived CDR1 and CDR2 are MDHEN and SYDVKM. Trimming pared 6 bases from V and 2 bases from J, leaving 16 bases between.

V usage is TRBV19 and J usage is TRBJ2-7; 9 bases map to TRBD1. Germline V gene sequence: CDR1 LNHDA, CDR2 SQIVND (reference sequence). The CDR3 runs to 16 residues. Trimming at V came to 5 bases and at J to 1 base, leaving 9 bases not matched to a gene. The CDR3 spells CASSLQGAAQSYEQYF. CDR3 bases: TGTGCCAGTAGTCTACAGGGGGCAGCCCAATCCTACGAGCAGTACTTC.

This sequence joins TRBV10-3 and TRBJ2-1; 11 bases are a match to TRBD1. Germline V gives CDR1 ENHRY, CDR2 SYGVKD. The trim removed 1 base at V and 6 bases at J, leaving 5 bases unmatched. This CDR3 has 16 amino acids. CDR3 region: CAISEFMGTGGNEQFF. The CDR3 DNA follows: TGTGCCATCAGTGAGTTTATGGGGACAGGGGGCAATGAGCAGTTCTTC.

V is TRBV7-6 and J is TRBJ1-3; no clear D gene. V was clipped by 0 bases and J by 0 bases, with 9 bases between them. Germline CDR1 reads SGHVS; CDR2 reads FNYEAQ. This CDR3 has 16 residues. The CDR3 nucleotides are TGTGCCAGCAGCTTAGCTGCTGCAGACTCTGGAAACACCATATATTTT. This gives the protein CASSLAAADSGNTIYF.

The rearrangement links TRBV5-1 to TRBJ2-7, with D possibly TRBD2 on 6 matching bases. The germline V gene encodes CDR1 SGHRS and CDR2 YFSETQ. Deletions cut 0 bases from V and 0 bases from J, with 10 bases between. CDR3 length: 15 residues. The CDR3 loop is CASSLGGGLSYEQYF. The CDR3 DNA is TGCGCCAGCAGCTTGGGTGGGGGACTCTCCTACGAGCAGTACTTC.

This clone was picked up one time. The V call is TRBV11-3, the J call TRBJ2-4; 14 bases map to TRBD2. With 1 base clipped from V and 4 bases from J, the junction kept 3 bases outside the gene matches. Germline V gene data show CDR1 as SGHNT and CDR2 as YENEEA. The CDR3 is made up of 17 amino acids. CDR3 amino acids: CASSLVGTSGGKNIQYF. In nucleotides, the CDR3 is TGTGCCAGCAGCTTAGTGGGGACTAGCGGGGGAAAAAACATTCAGTACTTC. The full variable domain, completed using reference TRBV11-3 and TRBJ2-4, is EAGVVQSPRYKIIEKKQPVAFWCNPISGHNTLYWYLQNLGQGPELLIRYENEEAVDDSQLPKDRFSAERLKGVDSTLKIQPAELGDSAVYLCASSLVGTSGGKNIQYFGAGTRLSVL.

This sequence joins TRBV30 and TRBJ2-5, with a possible D match to TRBD2 (5 bases). Germline CDR1 reads GTSNPN; CDR2 reads SVGIG (reference sequence). Between the trimmed V and J ends, which lost 2 bases and 4 bases, there was a span of 11 bases. This CDR3 contains 13 residues. The CDR3 spells CAWSRGLRETQYF. CDR3 DNA: TGTGCCTGGAGTCGGGGTCTCCGAGAGACCCAGTACTTC.

The rearrangement uses TRBV30 and TRBJ1-3, with 8 bases aligning to TRBD1. V shed 0 bases, J shed 0 bases, and the junction held 7 bases outside the gene matches. Germline V lookup: CDR1 GTSNPN, CDR2 SVGIG (reference sequence). CDR3 size: 17 residues. As DNA, the CDR3 is TGTGCCTGGAGTGTAGGGACAGGAGAGTTCTCTGGAAACACCATATATTTT. Translation gives CAWSVGTGEFSGNTIYF.

The chain links TRBV3-1 (or the pseudogene TRBV3-2) to TRBJ2-5; the D is unclear. V was pared by 6 bases and J by 4 bases, with 12 bases between. Germline loops: CDR1 LGHDT, CDR2 YNNKEL (reference sequence). The CDR3 has 13 residues. The CDR3 is CASRGTWAETQYF. The CDR3 coding sequence is TGTGCCAGCAGAGGCACCTGGGCAGAGACCCAGTACTTC.

The chain employs TRBV5-4 and TRBJ2-2, with 10 nucleotides matching TRBD1. CDR3 length: 16 residues. Germline loops: CDR1 SGHNT, CDR2 YYREEE (reference sequence). V dropped 4 bases and J dropped 5; count of bases not matched to a gene: 8. The CDR3 sequence: CASSLPTGGKTGELFF. The CDR3 nucleotides are TGTGCCAGCAGCCTCCCGACAGGGGGCAAAACCGGGGAGCTGTTTTTT.

The rearrangement links TRBV30 to TRBJ2-1, with 7 positions matching TRBD1. This CDR3 spans 14 amino acids. Trimming took 0 bases from V and 7 from J; bases not matched to a gene: 6. In germline, CDR1 is GTSNPN, CDR2 SVGIG (reference sequence). CDR3 region: CAWSVGSRGNEQFF. For the CDR3, the DNA is TGTGCCTGGAGTGTAGGATCCAGGGGGAATGAGCAGTTCTTC.

The chain carries TRBV18 and TRBJ2-3; no clear D gene. Trimming took off 6 bases at V and 4 bases at J, with 14 bases between the two ends. The germline CDR1 and CDR2 sequences are KGHSH and LQKENI. The CDR3 is made up of 14 amino acids. The CDR3 nucleotides are TGTGCCAGCTCGCCGGGTTATGTAGCAGATACGCAGTATTTT. Its protein is CASSPGYVADTQYF.

The chain links TRBV18 to TRBJ2-7, with D possibly being TRBD2 (6 bases). CDR3 length: 14 amino acids. The V gene lost 4 bases and the J gene lost 3 bases, with 13 bases spanning the gap. Germline lookup yields CDR1 KGHSH and CDR2 LQKENI. This chain's CDR3 is CASSRPGDFYEQYF. As DNA, the CDR3 is TGTGCCAGCTCACGACCGGGAGATTTCTACGAGCAGTACTTC. The complete variable domain, with remaining parts taken from reference TRBV18 and TRBJ2-7, reads NAGVMQNPRHLVRRRGQEARLRCSPMKGHSHVYWYRQLPEEGLKFMVYLQKENIIDESGMPKERFSAEFPKEGPSILRIQQVVRGDSAAYFCASSRPGDFYEQYFGPGTRLTVT.

The chain has TRBV5-1 and TRBJ1-2; TRBD1 matches 9 bases. V lost 6 bases to trimming and J lost 5 bases; unmatched junction nucleotides: 14. Germline CDR1 reads SGHRS; CDR2 reads YFSETQ. The CDR3 sequence is 16 residues long. The CDR3 protein is CASTGGTGNLLYGYTF. Written as DNA, the CDR3 is TGCGCCAGCACCGGAGGGACAGGGAATTTGTTGTATGGCTACACCTTC.

The rearrangement links TRBV3-1 (or the pseudogene TRBV3-2) to TRBJ1-5, with TRBD1 as a possible D gene (6 bases). CDR1 and CDR2 (germline): LGHDT, YNNKEL (reference sequence). The CDR3 has 15 amino acids. V shed 3 bases and J shed 4 bases, with 13 bases lying between them. The CDR3 protein is CASSQGTRRNQPQHF. The CDR3 DNA is TGTGCCAGCAGCCAGGGGACACGGCGGAATCAGCCCCAGCATTTT.

The chain carries TRBV7-2 and TRBJ1-4; D unresolved. Germline V gene lookup returns CDR1 SGHTA and CDR2 FQGNSA. The CDR3 is 13 residues long. V gave up 5 bases and J gave up 15 bases, with 19 bases separating them. CDR3 nucleotides: TGTGCCAGCAGCCGGAATTCTGTGGGCCCGGTGTTTTTT. This encodes CASSRNSVGPVFF.